This TCR beta chain is from a study of cytomegalovirus exposure and HLA in healthy donors. Across the study: As released early, the data held approximately 80 million unique TCRs from HLA-typed donors.

Comments on this clone: Its antigen remains unknown.

It was with 60 Vbeta and 13 Jbeta primers that the PCR ran. Using immunoSEQ multiplex PCR, the repertoire was profiled, and TCRdb retains in-frame clones only, with some absent. The sample records about 150,000 clones, approximately 86% being singletons. The study, taken as a whole, reports: In vitro experiments confirmed that three CMV-associated chains were specific for CMV antigens. TCR beta chains numbering approximately 150 were designated cytomegalovirus-associated.

Germline V CDR1 and CDR2: LNHDA, SQIVND (reference sequence). This CDR3 region has 15 residues. The ends were cut back, 7 bases at V and 0 bases at J, with 12 bases in the middle. Unrecorded immune exposure was likely among donors, who were nominally healthy when sampled. The receptor was isolated from a woman aged 50 to 60 in good health and CMV-seropositive. The chain is built from TRBV19 and TRBJ2-2; possible D gene TRBD1, 5 bases. The sequenced sample was PBMCs. CDR3 nucleotides: TGTGCCAGTAATCCGCCACAGGCGAACACCGGGGAGCTGTTTTTT. It encodes CASNPPQANTGELFF.